This entry lists 3 T cell receptor beta chains sequenced from one sample in a study of T-cell memory formation after mild COVID-19. One entry per CDR3 protein results from TCRdb running MiXCR on the 5' RACE reads. The repertoire holds about 210,000 distinct CDR3 sequences, roughly 27% seen once, with more than 9.5% in the top ten. The specimen was PBMCs or a T cell subset sorted from them (not recorded which). These receptor sequences come from an adult woman who had mild COVID-19 (a few samples of this study predate the infection). Cell type and time point are not known.

V usage is TRBV5-5 and J usage is TRBJ2-5, with D unclear. CDR3 size: 14 residues. The V gene lost 4 bases and the J gene lost 1 base, with 11 bases spanning the gap. Germline assignment: CDR1 SGHKS and CDR2 YYEKEE (reference sequence). The CDR3 spells CASSMEWIQETQYF. The CDR3 DNA sequence: TGTGCCAGCAGCATGGAATGGATCCAAGAGACCCAGTACTTC. The full variable domain, with the rest looked up from reference TRBV5-5 and TRBJ2-5, is DAGVTQSPTHLIKTRGQQVTLRCSPISGHKSVSWYQQVLGQGPQFIFQYYEKEERGRGNFPDRFSARQFPNYSSELNVNALLLGDSALYLCASSMEWIQETQYFGPGTRLLVL.

V gene TRBV4-1 combines with J gene TRBJ1-6, with D possibly matching TRBD1 (6 bases). This CDR3 contains 15 residues. Trimming cost V 3 bases and J 2 bases, with 8 bases left between them. Germline CDR1 MGHRA, CDR2 YSYEKL. This chain's CDR3 is CASSQHRAYNSPLHF. The CDR3 nucleotides are TGCGCCAGCAGCCAGCACAGGGCCTATAATTCACCCCTCCACTTT.

The chain has TRBV9 and TRBJ2-5; 8 bases agree with TRBD1. The length of the CDR3 is 16 residues. The germline V gene has CDR1 SGDLS and CDR2 YYNGEE. The trim removed 0 bases at V and 2 bases at J, leaving 6 bases unmatched. The CDR3 coding sequence is TGTGCCAGCAGCGTAGGTCCGGGACAGGTACAAGAGACCCAGTACTTC. Translated, it gives CASSVGPGQVQETQYF.